Listed below are T cell receptor beta chains from one sample, sequenced in a study of Ad26.COV2.S vaccination and SARS-CoV-2 variants. Sequencing used immunoSEQ multiplex PCR; TCRdb keeps in-frame clones, though not all of them. Of about 500,000 clones listed, 89% are singletons. The source material was peripheral blood, sampled in a trial of Ad26.COV2.S vaccine versus placebo. All receptors derive from a person between 18 and 65 years old who received the Ad26.COV2.S COVID-19 vaccine or a placebo. Each CDR3 is given with its conserved first and last residue. The order of the fields is D gene, V gene, clone size, J gene, CDR3 protein, CDR3 DNA. A D gene is named only where the DNA matches it firmly. The size of a clone is reported for some rows only, either as once, few or many, or as a class for expanded clones.

d_call: .
v_call: TRBV7-9
clone_size: .
j_call: TRBJ2-7
cdr3_aa: CASSLNRVSEQYF
cdr3_nt: TGTGCCAGCAGCTTAAACAGGGTGAGCGAGCAGTACTTC

d_call: .
v_call: TRBV29-1
clone_size: .
j_call: TRBJ2-2
cdr3_aa: CSVEGHYTGELFF
cdr3_nt: TGCAGCGTTGAGGGACACTACACCGGGGAGCTGTTTTTT

d_call: .
v_call: TRBV19
clone_size: .
j_call: TRBJ1-4
cdr3_aa: CASSPQWGTNEKLFF
cdr3_nt: TGTGCCAGTAGTCCCCAGTGGGGGACTAATGAAAAACTGTTTTTT

d_call: .
v_call: TRBV25-1
clone_size: .
j_call: TRBJ1-4
cdr3_aa: CASSDLPGEKLFF
cdr3_nt: TGTGCCAGCAGTGATTTACCAGGGGAAAAACTGTTTTTT

d_call: .
v_call: TRBV20-1
clone_size: .
j_call: TRBJ2-6
cdr3_aa: CSASYPGANVLTF
cdr3_nt: TGCAGTGCTAGTTACCCGGGGGCCAACGTCCTGACTTTC

d_call: .
v_call: TRBV15
clone_size: .
j_call: TRBJ2-7
cdr3_aa: CATSAPSYEQYF
cdr3_nt: TGTGCCACCAGCGCTCCTTCCTACGAGCAGTACTTC

d_call: .
v_call: TRBV19
clone_size: .
j_call: TRBJ1-4
cdr3_aa: CASRAKGGGNEKLFF
cdr3_nt: TGTGCCAGTCGCGCAAAGGGGGGGGGAAATGAAAAACTGTTTTTT

d_call: .
v_call: TRBV15
clone_size: .
j_call: TRBJ1-5
cdr3_aa: CATSRRTGLNQPQHF
cdr3_nt: TGTGCCACCAGCAGGCGTACGGGTTTGAATCAGCCCCAGCATTTT

d_call: .
v_call: TRBV27
clone_size: .
j_call: TRBJ1-6
cdr3_aa: CASSMRGEQSPLHF
cdr3_nt: TGTGCCAGCAGCATGAGGGGGGAGCAATCACCCCTCCACTTT

d_call: TRBD2
v_call: TRBV5-1
clone_size: .
j_call: TRBJ2-1
cdr3_aa: CASSPPGLAGKNEQFF
cdr3_nt: TGCGCCAGCAGCCCGCCGGGACTAGCGGGAAAGAATGAGCAGTTCTTC

d_call: .
v_call: TRBV25-1
clone_size: .
j_call: TRBJ2-3
cdr3_aa: CASRLSGSTDTQYF
cdr3_nt: TGTGCCAGCCGCCTGTCAGGTAGCACAGATACGCAGTATTTT

d_call: .
v_call: TRBV11-2
clone_size: .
j_call: TRBJ1-5
cdr3_aa: CASSLGQGRPQHF
cdr3_nt: TGTGCCAGCAGCTTAGGGCAGGGTAGGCCCCAGCATTTT

d_call: .
v_call: TRBV7-9
clone_size: .
j_call: TRBJ2-3
cdr3_aa: CASSVDNTDTQYF
cdr3_nt: TGTGCCAGCAGCGTAGACAACACAGATACGCAGTATTTT

d_call: TRBD1
v_call: TRBV14
clone_size: few
j_call: TRBJ1-2
cdr3_aa: CASSPTGGSAYGYTF
cdr3_nt: TGTGCCAGCAGCCCAACAGGGGGTAGTGCCTATGGCTACACCTTC

d_call: TRBD1
v_call: TRBV2
clone_size: .
j_call: TRBJ2-7
cdr3_aa: CASSQGQDYEQYF
cdr3_nt: TGTGCCAGCAGTCAAGGACAGGACTACGAGCAGTACTTC

d_call: TRBD2
v_call: TRBV28
clone_size: .
j_call: TRBJ2-2
cdr3_aa: CASRIAGGRNTGELFF
cdr3_nt: TGTGCCAGCAGGATAGCGGGAGGGCGGAACACCGGGGAGCTGTTTTTT

d_call: TRBD1
v_call: TRBV7-9
clone_size: .
j_call: TRBJ2-7
cdr3_aa: CASSPGTGWSYEQYF
cdr3_nt: TGTGCCAGCAGCCCAGGGACAGGGTGGAGTTACGAGCAGTACTTC

d_call: TRBD1
v_call: TRBV4-3
clone_size: few
j_call: TRBJ2-2
cdr3_aa: CASSQVIGGANTGELFF
cdr3_nt: TGCGCCAGCAGCCAGGTAATAGGGGGCGCGAACACCGGGGAGCTGTTTTTT

d_call: .
v_call: TRBV9
clone_size: few
j_call: TRBJ1-2
cdr3_aa: CASEGVGYTF
cdr3_nt: TGTGCCAGCGAGGGAGTTGGCTACACCTTC

d_call: TRBD2
v_call: TRBV3-1/TRBV3-2
clone_size: .
j_call: TRBJ2-7
cdr3_aa: CASSQRLAGGPYEQYF
cdr3_nt: TGTGCCAGCAGCCAACGACTAGCGGGAGGGCCCTACGAGCAGTACTTC

d_call: TRBD1
v_call: TRBV2
clone_size: .
j_call: TRBJ1-5
cdr3_aa: CASRERTGPFQPQHF
cdr3_nt: TGTGCCAGCAGAGAACGGACAGGCCCGTTTCAGCCCCAGCATTTT

d_call: .
v_call: TRBV7-2
clone_size: .
j_call: TRBJ2-2
cdr3_aa: CASSLRRGNTGELFF
cdr3_nt: TGTGCCAGCAGCTTACGGCGGGGGAACACCGGGGAGCTGTTTTTT

d_call: .
v_call: TRBV28
clone_size: .
j_call: TRBJ1-5
cdr3_aa: CASSNRVQPQHF
cdr3_nt: TGTGCCAGCAGTAACAGGGTTCAGCCCCAGCATTTT